The T cell receptor beta chain described here comes from a study of blood T cells in healthy people across ages. For the study at large: T cells yielded about one barcoded beta molecule per two cells through template switching.

The J segment lost 7 bases and the V segment lost 0 bases, leaving 10 bases of the junction unmatched. The CDR3 length is 17 residues. Germline loops: CDR1 SNHLY, CDR2 FYNNEI. Sample-barcoded 5' priming and a J-beta primer mix drove a second PCR of about 7 to 12 cycles. TCRdb processed the 5' RACE reads anew with MiXCR; each CDR3 protein has one entry. The data hold about 780,000 distinct CDR3 sequences, with roughly 25% observed a single time. Peripheral blood, roughly 9.1 milliliters per donor, was collected. This sample was shared with a second study, whose subject was T cells of mothers and their children.

The sequenced sample consisted of blood. The V and J genes are TRBV2 and TRBJ2-2; 8 bases match TRBD2. The clonotype was recovered from a boy aged 10-17 years in good health. For the CDR3, the DNA is TGTGCCAGCAGTGAAGCGCTTCGGCGGGGGGACGGCGGGGAGCTGTTTTTT. It translates to CASSEALRRGDGGELFF. Complete variable domain (other parts from reference TRBV2 and TRBJ2-2): EPEVTQTPSHQVTQMGQEVILRCVPISNHLYFYWYRQILGQKVEFLVSFYNNEISEKSEIFDDQFSVERPDGSNFTLKIRSTKLEDSAMYFCASSEALRRGDGGELFFGEGSRLTVL.